Below are 12 T cell receptor beta chains sequenced from a single sample in a study of T-cell reconstitution after alpha-beta-depleted transplantation in children. During its preparation, the TCRbeta library received unique molecular identifiers. MiXCR was run by TCRdb on the PCR reads, yielding one entry per CDR3 protein. The sample records about 260,000 distinct CDR3 sequences, under 9.5% being singletons. The sequenced sample was PBMCs, mostly from graft donor cells, obtained 180 days after TCRalphabeta/CD19-depleted stem cell transplant. The source of these receptors is a male patient between 10 and 17 years old who had a stem cell transplant for acute lymphoblastic leukemia, so the T cells may come from the graft donor.

This clonotype has ten or more counts. V is TRBV6-4 and J is TRBJ2-7; TRBD2 is a possible D gene (5 bases). This CDR3 contains 15 residues. Germline loops: CDR1 MRHNA, CDR2 SNTAGT. V was shortened by 3 bases and J by 2 bases, with 14 bases between the two germline ends. CDR3 in amino acids: CASSEAPGSPYEQYF. For the CDR3, the DNA is TGTGCCAGCAGTGAGGCCCCGGGAAGCCCCTACGAGCAGTACTTC.

This chain uses TRBV7-6 with TRBJ1-5, with TRBD1 as a possible D gene (5 bases). Germline loops: CDR1 SGHVS, CDR2 FNYEAQ. The CDR3 runs 17 residues. Trimming removed 5 bases from V and 5 bases from J, with 22 bases in between. The CDR3 bases are TGTGCCAGCAGCAACCGCCCGCCCGACCGGGGCTATCAGCCCCAGCATTTT. Its translation: CASSNRPPDRGYQPQHF.

On this clonotype itself: A much larger clone differs by one base, so this may be a read error. CDR3 loop: CACKTRSGNTIYF. The CDR3 DNA is TGTGCCTGCAAGACACGCTCTGGAAACACCATATATTTT. V is TRBV6-1 and J is TRBJ1-3, with no clear D. V gave up 11 bases and J gave up 0 bases, with 11 bases separating them. The germline gives CDR1 MNHNS, CDR2 SASEGT. The CDR3 extends over 13 amino acids.

With regard to this clonotype: Possible read error: a much larger clone is one base away. The chain uses TRBV6-5 and TRBJ1-4; TRBD1 might be the D (6 bases). CDR1 is MNHEY and CDR2 is SVGAGI in the germline V gene. CDR3 length: 15 amino acids. This CDR3 is CASSYSGHHNEKLLF. CDR3 in DNA: TGTGCCAGCAGTTACTCGGGACACCATAATGAAAAACTGCTTTTT.

Many counts were recorded for this clonotype. The rearrangement links TRBV2 to TRBJ2-3; maybe TRBD2 (6 bases). Germline assignment: CDR1 SNHLY and CDR2 FYNNEI. V lost 5 bases and J 4 bases, leaving 10 bases between the germline ends. CDR3 length: 13 amino acids. The CDR3 region has the DNA TGTGCCAGCAGTAGCGGGTTCTCAGATACGCAGTATTTT. This sequence encodes CASSSGFSDTQYF.

This clonotype was counted ten times or more. The chain uses TRBV7-8 and TRBJ2-7, with 7 bases fitting TRBD2. The trim removed 2 bases at V and 3 bases at J, leaving 7 bases unmatched. Germline V gene sequence: CDR1 SGHVS, CDR2 FQNEAQ. This CDR3 has 15 amino acids. Here the CDR3 DNA reads TGTGCCAGCAGCTTACTAGGTGGGGGGGGCTACGAGCAGTACTTC. It yields the protein CASSLLGGGGYEQYF.

This clonotype appeared many times. The chain combines TRBV20-1 with TRBJ2-7; no reliable D call. CDR3 length equals 11 residues. Per the germline V gene, CDR1 is DFQATT and CDR2 is SNEGSKA (reference sequence). V lost 0 bases, J lost 2 bases, and 2 bases lay in between. CDR3 sequence reads: CSAREAYEQYF. In nucleotides, the CDR3 is TGCAGTGCTAGAGAGGCCTACGAGCAGTACTTC.

This clonotype was counted at least ten times. V usage is TRBV6-1 and J usage is TRBJ1-6; 9 bases are a match to TRBD1. The V gene end was trimmed by 6 bases and the J gene end by 10 bases; junction bases not matched to a gene: 13. CDR1 is MNHNS and CDR2 is SASEGT in the germline V gene. The CDR3 sequence is 16 residues long. CDR3 in DNA: TGTGCCAGCAGCGTACCGGGACAGGGTTTCCGCTCACCCCTCCACTTT. It is translated as CASSVPGQGFRSPLHF.

This clonotype came up many times. The DNA for the CDR3 is TGTGCCAGCAGCGAAGCGCTAGCGGGAGGGGGAGATACGCAGTATTTT. The encoded protein is CASSEALAGGGDTQYF. This sequence joins TRBV9 and TRBJ2-3, with 12 nucleotides matching TRBD2. Germline V gene data show CDR1 as SGDLS and CDR2 as YYNGEE. Trimming cost V 3 bases and J 5 bases; bases outside gene matches: 7. The CDR3 spans 16 residues. Variable domain in full (rest from reference TRBV9 and TRBJ2-3): DSGVTQTPKHLITATGQRVTLRCSPRSGDLSVYWYQQSLDQGLQFLIQYYNGEERAKGNILERFSAQQFPDLHSELNLSSLELGDSALYFCASSEALAGGGDTQYFGPGTRLTVL.

This clonotype occurred many times. The V gene is TRBV20-1, the J gene TRBJ2-7, with a possible D match to TRBD2 (5 bases). Germline CDR1 reads DFQATT; CDR2 reads SNEGSKA (reference sequence). The CDR3 is made up of 15 amino acids. V was clipped by 3 bases and J by 4 bases, with 19 bases between them. The DNA of the CDR3 is TGCAGTGCTAGTACAGCTAGCACGAGAAATTACGAGCAGTACTTC. Amino acid sequence: CSASTASTRNYEQYF.

This clonotype was counted ten times or more. This chain links TRBV5-5 with TRBJ1-6; no definite D call. There are 14 residues in the CDR3. Trimming removed 4 bases from V and 7 bases from J, with 12 bases in between. Germline V gene sequence: CDR1 SGHKS, CDR2 YYEKEE (reference sequence). CDR3 in amino acids: CASSTFRENSPLHF. CDR3 DNA sequence: TGTGCCAGCAGCACGTTCCGGGAGAATTCACCCCTCCACTTT.

This clonotype was counted ten times or more. The gene calls are TRBV3-1 and TRBJ2-1; TRBD2 agrees at 7 bases. The CDR3 consists of 14 residues. The trim removed 4 bases at V and 4 bases at J, leaving 4 bases unmatched. The germline V gene encodes CDR1 LGHDT and CDR2 YNNKEL (reference sequence). The CDR3: CASSPAGTYNEQFF. DNA of the CDR3: TGTGCCAGCAGCCCAGCGGGAACATACAATGAGCAGTTCTTC.